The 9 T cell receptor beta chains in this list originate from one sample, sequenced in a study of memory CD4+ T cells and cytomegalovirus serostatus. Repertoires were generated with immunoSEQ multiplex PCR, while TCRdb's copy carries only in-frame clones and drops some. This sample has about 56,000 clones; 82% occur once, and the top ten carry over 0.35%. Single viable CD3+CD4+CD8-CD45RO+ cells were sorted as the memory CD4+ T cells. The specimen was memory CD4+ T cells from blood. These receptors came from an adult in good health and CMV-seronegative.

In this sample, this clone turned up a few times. This chain's CDR3 is CASIRRARLSPLHF. The CDR3 DNA reads as TGTGCCAGCATCCGGAGGGCGCGCCTTTCACCCCTCCACTTT. V and J are TRBV2 and TRBJ1-6; D is undetermined. The CDR3 is made up of 14 amino acids. Trimming removed 7 bases at V and 9 bases at J, with 16 bases between. Germline V CDR1 and CDR2: SNHLY, FYNNEI.

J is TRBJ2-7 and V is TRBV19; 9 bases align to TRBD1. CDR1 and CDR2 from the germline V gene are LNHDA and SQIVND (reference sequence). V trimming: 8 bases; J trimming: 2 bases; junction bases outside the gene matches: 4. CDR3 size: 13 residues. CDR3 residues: CASARDRAYEQYF. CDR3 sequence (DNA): TGTGCCAGTGCCCGGGACAGGGCCTACGAGCAGTACTTC. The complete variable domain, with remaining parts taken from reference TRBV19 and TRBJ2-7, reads DGGITQSPKYLFRKEGQNVTLSCEQNLNHDAMYWYRQDPGQGLRLIYYSQIVNDFQKGDIAEGYSVSREKKESFPLTVTSAQKNPTAFYLCASARDRAYEQYFGPGTRLTVT.

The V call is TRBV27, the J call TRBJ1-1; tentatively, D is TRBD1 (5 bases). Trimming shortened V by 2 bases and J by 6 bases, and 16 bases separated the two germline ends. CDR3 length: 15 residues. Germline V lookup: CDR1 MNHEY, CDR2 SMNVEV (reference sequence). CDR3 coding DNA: TGTGCCAGCAGTTTAAGTGTGAGGGGTATCTCTGAAGCTTTCTTT. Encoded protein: CASSLSVRGISEAFF.

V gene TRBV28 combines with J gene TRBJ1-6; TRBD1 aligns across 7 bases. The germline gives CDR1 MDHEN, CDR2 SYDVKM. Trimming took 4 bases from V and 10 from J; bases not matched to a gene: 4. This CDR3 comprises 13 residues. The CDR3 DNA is TGTGCCAGCAGTTACAGGGGTAGGTCACCCCTCCACTTT. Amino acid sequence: CASSYRGRSPLHF.

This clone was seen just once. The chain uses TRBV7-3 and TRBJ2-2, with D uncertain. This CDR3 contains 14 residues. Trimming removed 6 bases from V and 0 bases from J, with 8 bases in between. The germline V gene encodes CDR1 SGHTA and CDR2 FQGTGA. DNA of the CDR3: TGTGCCAGCAGTTATACATCGAACACCGGGGAGCTGTTTTTT. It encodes CASSYTSNTGELFF.

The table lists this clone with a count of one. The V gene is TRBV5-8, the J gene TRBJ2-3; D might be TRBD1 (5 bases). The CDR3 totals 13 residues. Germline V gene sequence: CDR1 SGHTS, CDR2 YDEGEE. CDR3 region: CEGRRVRTDTQYF. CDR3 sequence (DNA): TGTGAGGGCCGCAGGGTGAGGACAGATACGCAGTATTTT.

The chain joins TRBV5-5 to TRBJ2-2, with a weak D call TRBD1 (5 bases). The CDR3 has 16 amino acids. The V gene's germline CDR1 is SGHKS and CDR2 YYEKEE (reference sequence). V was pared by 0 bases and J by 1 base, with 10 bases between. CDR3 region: CASSLVAGLNTGELFF. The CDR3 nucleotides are TGTGCCAGCAGCTTGGTAGCAGGGCTGAACACCGGGGAGCTGTTTTTT.

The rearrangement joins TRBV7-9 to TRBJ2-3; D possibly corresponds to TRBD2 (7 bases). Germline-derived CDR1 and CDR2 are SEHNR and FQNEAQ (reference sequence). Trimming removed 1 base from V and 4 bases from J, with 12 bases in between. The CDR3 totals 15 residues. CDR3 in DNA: TGTGCCAGCAGCTTAGGCGGGCGGGGGCCAGATACGCAGTATTTT. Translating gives CASSLGGRGPDTQYF.

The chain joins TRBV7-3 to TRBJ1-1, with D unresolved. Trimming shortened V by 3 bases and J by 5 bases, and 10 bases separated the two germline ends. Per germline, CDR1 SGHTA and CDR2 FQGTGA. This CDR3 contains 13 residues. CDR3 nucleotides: TGTGCCAGCAGCTTGGCCACATGGACTGAAGCTTTCTTT. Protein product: CASSLATWTEAFF.